The clone carrying this TCR beta chain was seen at least ten times. Its antigen is not known. cDNA synthesis was performed by 5'RACE with 10-nucleotide random UMIs. The output of every sequencing run, over 180 million TCR-beta sequences, came from 15-18 subjects. TCRdb redid the calling of the 5' RACE reads with MiXCR, one entry per CDR3 protein. The repertoire holds about 59,000 distinct CDR3 sequences, with about 24% as singletons. Germline-derived CDR1 and CDR2 are SGHVS and FQNEAQ. The CDR3 covers 13 residues. The V end was cut by 1 base, the J end by 11 bases, with 12 bases between. This entry belongs to a study of neurological immune-mediated disorders. Study-level findings and limits: Private repertoires in all groups were suggested by the absence of shared CDR3 amino acid sequences among expanded clones across subjects. HTLV-1-associated myelopathy had the most TCR clonal expansion, and multiple sclerosis had the least, less than healthy controls.

Described time point: technical triplicate 2. Sequencing was carried out using PBMCs. This receptor was obtained from a man between 60 and 75 years old with HTLV-1-associated myelopathy (HAM/TSP). The V call is TRBV7-8, the J call TRBJ1-5; D call uncertain. CDR3 nucleotides: TGTGCCAGCAGCTTAGATAGTCGGATCTCCCAGCATTTT. Amino acid sequence: CASSLDSRISQHF.